The TCR beta chain under discussion was sequenced for a study of response to subunit inactivated influenza vaccine. TCRdb reanalysed the RT-PCR reads using MiXCR and keeps one entry per CDR3 protein. In the table there are more than 500,000 distinct CDR3 sequences, over 9% of which are singletons. This clonotype was found many times. Trimming took off 0 bases at V and 3 bases at J, with 13 bases between the two ends. CDR3 size: 15 residues. Germline values: CDR1 SQVTM, CDR2 ANQGSEA. The data also belong to a second study, concerning T cells expressing NK-cell markers. Per that paper: UMIs were included in TCR beta cDNA generated by 5'RACE template switching.

The input for sequencing was PBMCs from blood, taken on the day of vaccination. V usage is TRBV29-1 and J usage is TRBJ2-3; TRBD2 is a possible D gene (6 bases). The sequence came from a man between 45 and 60 years old who received an inactivated influenza vaccine. The CDR3 is CSVEDPIGLTDTQYF. Here the CDR3 DNA reads TGCAGCGTTGAAGATCCCATCGGACTAACAGATACGCAGTATTTT.